This TCR beta chain was retrieved from a study of blood T cells in healthy people across ages. In its sample, this clonotype was seen a few times. For the second PCR, which ran for 7 to 11 cycles, a sample-barcoded 5' primer and a J-beta primer mix were used. TCRdb re-called the 5' RACE reads with MiXCR, one entry per CDR3 protein. The table records 500,000 to 550,000 distinct CDR3 sequences, around 24% of them present only once. The CDR3 runs 13 residues. Germline V gives CDR1 SEHNR, CDR2 FQNEAQ (reference sequence). V lost 4 bases, J lost 6 bases, and 12 bases lay in between. These data were likewise used in another study, on T cells of mothers and their children. From that second work: When mothers and children were related, their normalized repertoire overlap, which was always slightly higher, did not differ significantly from that of unrelated pairs.

The clonotype was recovered from a boy aged 5 to 17 in good health. Source material: blood. The chain uses TRBV7-9 and TRBJ1-2; the D is unclear. The CDR3 nucleotides read TGTGCCAGCAGCTCGCGGGCAGCCCATGGCTACACCTTC. Its protein is CASSSRAAHGYTF.